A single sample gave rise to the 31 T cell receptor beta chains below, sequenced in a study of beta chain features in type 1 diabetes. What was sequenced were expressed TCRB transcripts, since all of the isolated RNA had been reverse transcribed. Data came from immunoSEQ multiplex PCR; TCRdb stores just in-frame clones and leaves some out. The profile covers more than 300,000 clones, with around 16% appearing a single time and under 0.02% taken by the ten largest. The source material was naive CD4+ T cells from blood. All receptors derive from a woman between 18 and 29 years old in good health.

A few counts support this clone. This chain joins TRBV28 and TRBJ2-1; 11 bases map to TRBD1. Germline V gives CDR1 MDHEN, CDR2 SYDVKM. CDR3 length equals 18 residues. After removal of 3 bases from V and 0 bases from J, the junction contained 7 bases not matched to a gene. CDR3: CASSFPGTGGSSYNEQFF. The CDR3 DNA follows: TGTGCCAGCAGTTTTCCCGGGACAGGGGGGTCCTCCTACAATGAGCAGTTCTTC.

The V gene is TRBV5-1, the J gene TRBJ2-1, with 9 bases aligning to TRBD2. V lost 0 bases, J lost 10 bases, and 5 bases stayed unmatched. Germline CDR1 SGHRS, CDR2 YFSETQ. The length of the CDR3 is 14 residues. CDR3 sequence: CASSLVAGEVEQFF. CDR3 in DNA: TGCGCCAGCAGCTTGGTAGCGGGAGAGGTAGAGCAGTTCTTC.

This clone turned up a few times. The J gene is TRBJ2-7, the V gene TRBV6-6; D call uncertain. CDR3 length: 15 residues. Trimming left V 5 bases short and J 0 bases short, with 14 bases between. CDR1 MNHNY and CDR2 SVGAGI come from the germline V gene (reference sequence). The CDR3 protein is CASSADTSVSYEQYF. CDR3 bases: TGTGCCAGCAGTGCAGACACTTCCGTCTCCTACGAGCAGTACTTC.

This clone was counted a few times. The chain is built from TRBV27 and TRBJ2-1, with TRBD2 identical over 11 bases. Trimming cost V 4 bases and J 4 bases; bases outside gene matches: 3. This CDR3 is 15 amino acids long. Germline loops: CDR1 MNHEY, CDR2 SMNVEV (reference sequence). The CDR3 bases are TGTGCCAGCAGTTCTGGGACTAGCGGATACAATGAGCAGTTCTTC. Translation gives CASSSGTSGYNEQFF.

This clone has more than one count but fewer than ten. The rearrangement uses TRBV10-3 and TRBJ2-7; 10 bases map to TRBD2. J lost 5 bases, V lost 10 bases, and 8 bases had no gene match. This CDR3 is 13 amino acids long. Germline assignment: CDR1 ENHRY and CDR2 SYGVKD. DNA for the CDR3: TGTGCCACCCTAGCGGGAGTCGTCGACGAGCAGTACTTC. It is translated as CATLAGVVDEQYF.

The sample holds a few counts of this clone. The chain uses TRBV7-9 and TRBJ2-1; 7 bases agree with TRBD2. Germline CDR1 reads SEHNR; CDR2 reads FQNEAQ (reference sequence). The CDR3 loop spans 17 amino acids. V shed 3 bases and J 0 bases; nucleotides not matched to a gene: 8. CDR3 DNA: TGTGCCAGCAGCTTTTTTGGGGACTACCACTCCTACAATGAGCAGTTCTTC. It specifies CASSFFGDYHSYNEQFF. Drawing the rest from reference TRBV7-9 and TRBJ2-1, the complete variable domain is DTGVSQNPRHKITKRGQNVTFRCDPISEHNRLYWYRQTLGQGPEFLTYFQNEAQLEKSRLLSDRFSAERPKGSFSTLEIQRTEQGDSAMYLCASSFFGDYHSYNEQFFGPGTRLTVL.

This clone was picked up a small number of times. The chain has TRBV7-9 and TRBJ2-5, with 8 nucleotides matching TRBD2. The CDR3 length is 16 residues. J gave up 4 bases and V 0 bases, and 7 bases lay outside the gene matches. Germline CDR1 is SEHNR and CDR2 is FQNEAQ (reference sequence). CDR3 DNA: TGTGCCAGCAGCTTAGCGCTCGGTAGCGGGATAGAGACCCAGTACTTC. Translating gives CASSLALGSGIETQYF.

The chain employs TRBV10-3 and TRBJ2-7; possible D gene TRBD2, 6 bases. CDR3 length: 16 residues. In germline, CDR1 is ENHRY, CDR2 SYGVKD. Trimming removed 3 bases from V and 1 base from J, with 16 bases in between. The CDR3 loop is CAISDRSGSGSYEQYF. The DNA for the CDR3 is TGTGCCATCAGTGACAGATCGGGTAGCGGATCCTACGAGCAGTACTTC.

This CDR3 is CASSITSAGGELFF. CDR3 in DNA: TGTGCCAGTAGTATTACTAGCGCAGGCGGGGAGCTGTTTTTT. The chain combines TRBV19 with TRBJ2-2; TRBD2 matches at 7 bases. Losses at the gene ends were 3 bases for V and 7 bases for J; bases not matched to a gene: 5. This CDR3 has 14 residues. Germline lookup yields CDR1 LNHDA and CDR2 SQIVND (reference sequence).

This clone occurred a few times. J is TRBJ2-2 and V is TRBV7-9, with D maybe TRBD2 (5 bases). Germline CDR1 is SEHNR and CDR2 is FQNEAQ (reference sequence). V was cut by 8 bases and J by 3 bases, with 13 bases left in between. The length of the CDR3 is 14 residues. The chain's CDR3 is CASARGRDTGELFF. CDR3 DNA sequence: TGTGCCAGCGCCCGAGGGCGCGACACCGGGGAGCTGTTTTTT.

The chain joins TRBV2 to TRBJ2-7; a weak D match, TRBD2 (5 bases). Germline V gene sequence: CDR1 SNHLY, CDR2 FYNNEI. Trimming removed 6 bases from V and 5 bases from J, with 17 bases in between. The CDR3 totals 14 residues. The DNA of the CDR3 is TGTGCCAGCAGGAGGGTTAAAGGGTCGCACGAGCAGTACTTC. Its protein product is CASRRVKGSHEQYF.

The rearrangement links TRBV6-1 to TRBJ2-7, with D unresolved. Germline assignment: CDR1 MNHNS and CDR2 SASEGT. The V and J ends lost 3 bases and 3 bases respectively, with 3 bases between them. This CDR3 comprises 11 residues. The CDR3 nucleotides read TGTGCCAGCAGTGACCTCTACGAGCAGTACTTC. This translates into CASSDLYEQYF.

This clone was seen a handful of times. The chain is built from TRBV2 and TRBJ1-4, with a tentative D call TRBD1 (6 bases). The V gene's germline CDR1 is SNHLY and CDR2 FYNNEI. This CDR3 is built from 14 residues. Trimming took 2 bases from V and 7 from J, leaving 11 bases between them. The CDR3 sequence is CASSERQDFEKLFF. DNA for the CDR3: TGTGCCAGCAGTGAACGACAGGACTTTGAAAAACTGTTTTTT.

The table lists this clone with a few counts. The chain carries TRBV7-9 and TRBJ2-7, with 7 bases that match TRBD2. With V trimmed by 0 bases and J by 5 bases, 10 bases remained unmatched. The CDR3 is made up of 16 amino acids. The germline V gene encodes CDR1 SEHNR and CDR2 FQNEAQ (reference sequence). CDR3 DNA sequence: TGTGCCAGCAGCTTAGCGATCCTAGCGGACACCCACGAGCAGTACTTC. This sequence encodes CASSLAILADTHEQYF.

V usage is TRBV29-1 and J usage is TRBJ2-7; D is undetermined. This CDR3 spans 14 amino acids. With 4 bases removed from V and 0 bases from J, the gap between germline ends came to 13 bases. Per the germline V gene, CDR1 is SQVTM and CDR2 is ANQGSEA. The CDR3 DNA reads TGCAGCGTTGCTCGGATGGAGAACTCCTACGAGCAGTACTTC. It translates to CSVARMENSYEQYF.

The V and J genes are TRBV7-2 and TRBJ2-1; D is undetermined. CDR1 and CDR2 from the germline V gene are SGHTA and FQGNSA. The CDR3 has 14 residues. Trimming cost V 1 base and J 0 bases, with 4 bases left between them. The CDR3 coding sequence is TGTGCCAGCAGCTTAGGGCCCTCCTACAATGAGCAGTTCTTC. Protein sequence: CASSLGPSYNEQFF.

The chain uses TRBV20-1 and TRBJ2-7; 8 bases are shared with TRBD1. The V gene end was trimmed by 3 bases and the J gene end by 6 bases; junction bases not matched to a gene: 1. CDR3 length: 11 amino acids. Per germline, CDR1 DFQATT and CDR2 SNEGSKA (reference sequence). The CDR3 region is CSASDRGEQYF. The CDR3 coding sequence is TGCAGTGCTAGCGACAGGGGCGAGCAGTACTTC.

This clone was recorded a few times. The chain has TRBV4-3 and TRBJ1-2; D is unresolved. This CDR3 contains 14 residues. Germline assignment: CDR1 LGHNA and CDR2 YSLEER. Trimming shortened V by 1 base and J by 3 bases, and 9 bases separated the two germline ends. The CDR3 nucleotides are TGCGCCAGCAGCCAAGGGGGAGTGGACTATGGCTACACCTTC. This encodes CASSQGGVDYGYTF.

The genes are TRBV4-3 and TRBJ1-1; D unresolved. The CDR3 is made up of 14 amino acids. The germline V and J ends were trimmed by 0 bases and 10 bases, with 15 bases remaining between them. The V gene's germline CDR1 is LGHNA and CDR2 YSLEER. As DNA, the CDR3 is TGCGCCAGCAGCCAAGATAGCGGCAGTGTAGGAGCTTTCTTT. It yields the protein CASSQDSGSVGAFF.

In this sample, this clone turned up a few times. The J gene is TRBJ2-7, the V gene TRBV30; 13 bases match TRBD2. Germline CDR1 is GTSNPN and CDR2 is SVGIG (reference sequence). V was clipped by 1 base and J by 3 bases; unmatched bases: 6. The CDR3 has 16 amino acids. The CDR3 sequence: CAWSEGTSGTFYEQYF. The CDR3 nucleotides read TGTGCCTGGAGTGAGGGGACTAGCGGGACATTCTACGAGCAGTACTTC.

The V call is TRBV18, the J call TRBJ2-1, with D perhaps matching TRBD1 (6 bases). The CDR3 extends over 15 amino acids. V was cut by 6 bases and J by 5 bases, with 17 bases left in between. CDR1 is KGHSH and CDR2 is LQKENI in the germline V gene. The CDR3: CASSQQGALNNEQFF. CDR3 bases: TGTGCCAGCTCGCAACAGGGAGCACTAAACAATGAGCAGTTCTTC.

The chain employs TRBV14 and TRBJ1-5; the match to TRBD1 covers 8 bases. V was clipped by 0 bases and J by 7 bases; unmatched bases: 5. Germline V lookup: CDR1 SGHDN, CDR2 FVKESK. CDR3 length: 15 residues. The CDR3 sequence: CASSQEDRAGQPQHF. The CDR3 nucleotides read TGTGCCAGCAGCCAAGAGGACAGGGCAGGACAGCCCCAGCATTTT.

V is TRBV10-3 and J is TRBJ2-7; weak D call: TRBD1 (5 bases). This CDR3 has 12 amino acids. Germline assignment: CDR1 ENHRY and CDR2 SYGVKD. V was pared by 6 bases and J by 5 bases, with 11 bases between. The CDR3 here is CAISQGYHEQYF. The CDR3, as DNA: TGTGCCATCAGCCAGGGTTACCACGAGCAGTACTTC.

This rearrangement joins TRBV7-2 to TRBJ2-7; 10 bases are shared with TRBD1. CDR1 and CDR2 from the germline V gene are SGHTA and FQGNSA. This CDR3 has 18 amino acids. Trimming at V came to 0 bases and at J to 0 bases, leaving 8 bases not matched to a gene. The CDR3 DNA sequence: TGTGCCAGCAGCTTAGCGCCCGGGACAGGGGTACGCTCCTACGAGCAGTACTTC. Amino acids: CASSLAPGTGVRSYEQYF.

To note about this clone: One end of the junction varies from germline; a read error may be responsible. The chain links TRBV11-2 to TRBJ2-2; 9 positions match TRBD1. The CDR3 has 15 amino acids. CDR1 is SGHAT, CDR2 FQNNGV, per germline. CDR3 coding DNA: TGTGCCAGCACCTTAAGGGACAGGGTCACCGGGGAGCTGTTTTTT. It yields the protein CASTLRDRVTGELFF. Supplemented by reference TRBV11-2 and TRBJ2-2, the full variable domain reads EAGVAQSPRYKIIEKRQSVAFWCNPISGHATLYWYQQILGQGPKLLIQFQNNGVVDDSQLPKDRFSAERLKGVDSTLKIQPAKLEDSAVYLCASTLRDRVTGELFFGEGSRLTVL.

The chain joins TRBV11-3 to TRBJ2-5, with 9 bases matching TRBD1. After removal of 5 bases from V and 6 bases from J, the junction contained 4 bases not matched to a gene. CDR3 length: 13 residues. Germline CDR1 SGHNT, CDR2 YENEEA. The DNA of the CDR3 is TGTGCCAGCAGCACGGACAGGGGACAGACCCAGTACTTC. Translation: CASSTDRGQTQYF.

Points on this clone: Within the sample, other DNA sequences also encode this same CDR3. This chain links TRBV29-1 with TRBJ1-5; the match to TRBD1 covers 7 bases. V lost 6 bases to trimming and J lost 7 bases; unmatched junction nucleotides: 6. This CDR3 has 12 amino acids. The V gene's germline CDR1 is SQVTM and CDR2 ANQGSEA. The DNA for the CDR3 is TGCAGCGTCAGACAGGGTGACCAGCCCCAGCATTTT. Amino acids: CSVRQGDQPQHF.

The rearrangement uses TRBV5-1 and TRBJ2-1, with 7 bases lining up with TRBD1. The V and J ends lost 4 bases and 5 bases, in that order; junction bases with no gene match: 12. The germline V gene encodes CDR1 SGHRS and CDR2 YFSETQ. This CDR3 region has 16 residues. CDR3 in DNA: TGCGCCAGCAGCCGCGACCTCAGGGGGATCGACAATGAGCAGTTCTTC. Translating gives CASSRDLRGIDNEQFF.

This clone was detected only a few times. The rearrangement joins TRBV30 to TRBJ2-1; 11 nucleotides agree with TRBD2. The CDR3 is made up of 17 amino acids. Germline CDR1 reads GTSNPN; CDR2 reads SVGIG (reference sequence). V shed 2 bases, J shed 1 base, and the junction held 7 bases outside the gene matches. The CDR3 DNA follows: TGTGCCTGGAGTCCCACTAGCGGGAGCAGATCCTACAATGAGCAGTTCTTC. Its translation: CAWSPTSGSRSYNEQFF.

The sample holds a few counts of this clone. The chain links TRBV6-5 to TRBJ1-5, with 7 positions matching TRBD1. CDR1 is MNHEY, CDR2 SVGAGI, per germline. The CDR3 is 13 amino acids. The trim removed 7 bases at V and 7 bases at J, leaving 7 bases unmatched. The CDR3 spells CASKSTGRQPQHF. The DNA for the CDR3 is TGTGCCAGCAAATCGACAGGGCGACAGCCCCAGCATTTT.

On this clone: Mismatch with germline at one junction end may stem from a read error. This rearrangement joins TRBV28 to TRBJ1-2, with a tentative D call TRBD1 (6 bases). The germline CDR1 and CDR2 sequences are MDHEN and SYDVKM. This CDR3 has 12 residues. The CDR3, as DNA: TGTACCAGCGGGGGGGCCCCGTATGGCTACACCTTC. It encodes CTSGGAPYGYTF.